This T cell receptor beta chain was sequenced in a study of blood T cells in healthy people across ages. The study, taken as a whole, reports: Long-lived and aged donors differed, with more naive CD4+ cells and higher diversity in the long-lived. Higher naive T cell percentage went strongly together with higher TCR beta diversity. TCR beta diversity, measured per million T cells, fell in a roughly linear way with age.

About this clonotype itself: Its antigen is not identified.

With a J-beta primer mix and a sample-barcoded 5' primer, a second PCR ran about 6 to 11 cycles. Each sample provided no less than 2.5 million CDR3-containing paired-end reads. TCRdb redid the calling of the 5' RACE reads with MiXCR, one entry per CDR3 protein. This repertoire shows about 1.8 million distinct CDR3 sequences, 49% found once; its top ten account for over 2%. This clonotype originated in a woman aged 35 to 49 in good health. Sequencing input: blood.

The CDR3 here is CASSPKWDRGHEQYF. The CDR3, as DNA: TGCGCCAGCAGCCCCAAGTGGGACAGGGGCCACGAGCAGTACTTC. V is TRBV5-1 and J is TRBJ2-7; 10 bases align to TRBD1. The CDR3 consists of 15 residues. The germline gives CDR1 SGHRS, CDR2 YFSETQ. The V and J ends lost 4 bases and 5 bases, in that order; junction bases with no gene match: 9. Filled out from reference TRBV5-1 and TRBJ2-7, the complete variable domain reads KAGVTQTPRYLIKTRGQQVTLSCSPISGHRSVSWYQQTPGQGLQFLFEYFSETQRNKGNFPGRFSGRQFSNSRSEMNVSTLELGDSALYLCASSPKWDRGHEQYFGPGTRLTVT.